This TCR beta chain was recorded in a study of OX40 agonist ivuxolimab in advanced cancers. About the research overall: A history of anti-PD-1, anti-PD-L1 or anti-CTLA-4 therapy was acceptable, and over 35% had some. Three patients responded partially, comprising one with hepatocellular carcinoma and two with cutaneous melanoma. Overall study results and limits: People who partly responded at 0.1-3.0 mg/kg had some of the least clonal expansion seen.

This table comes from immunoSEQ multiplex PCR, and its TCRdb copy is limited to in-frame clones, with some not included. The sample contains about 93,000 clones, just over 90% of which appear only once. This CDR3 comprises 15 residues. Germline assignment: CDR1 SGHVS and CDR2 FQNEAQ. V shed 1 base and J shed 0 bases, with 9 bases lying between them. In regard to this clone: The target antigen is unknown.

Sequencing was performed on CD4+ or CD8+ T cells sorted from blood, taken in a trial of the OX40 agonist ivuxolimab. This clonotype was obtained from an adult with an advanced solid tumor such as melanoma, head and neck, liver or kidney cancer. This rearrangement joins TRBV7-8 to TRBJ1-2, with D uncertain. CDR3 in DNA: TGTGCCAGCAGCTTAGTGGCAGCAGCTAACTATGGCTACACCTTC. This translates into CASSLVAAANYGYTF.